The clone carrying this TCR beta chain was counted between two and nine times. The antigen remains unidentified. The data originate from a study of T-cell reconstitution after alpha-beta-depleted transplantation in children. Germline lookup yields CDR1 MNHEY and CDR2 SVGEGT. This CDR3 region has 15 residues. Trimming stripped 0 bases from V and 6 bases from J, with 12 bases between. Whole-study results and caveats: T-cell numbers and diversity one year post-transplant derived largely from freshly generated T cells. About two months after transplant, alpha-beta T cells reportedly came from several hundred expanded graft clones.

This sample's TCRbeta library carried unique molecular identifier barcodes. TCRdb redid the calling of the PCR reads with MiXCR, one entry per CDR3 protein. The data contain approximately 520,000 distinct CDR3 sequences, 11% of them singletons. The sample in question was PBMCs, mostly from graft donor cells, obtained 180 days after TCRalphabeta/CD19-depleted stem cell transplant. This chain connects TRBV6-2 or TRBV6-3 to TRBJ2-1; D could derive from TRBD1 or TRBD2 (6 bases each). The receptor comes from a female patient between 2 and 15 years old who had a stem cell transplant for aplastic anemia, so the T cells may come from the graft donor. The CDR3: CASSYSGGRGNEQFF. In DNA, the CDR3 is TGTGCCAGCAGTTACTCGGGGGGCAGAGGCAATGAGCAGTTCTTC.